The following is a T cell receptor (beta chain) sequence with its context. Those enrolled, adults aged 18 to 89 years, came from about 24 US areas. Using immunoSEQ multiplex PCR, the repertoire was profiled, and TCRdb retains in-frame clones only, with some absent. The table includes 200,000 to 300,000 clones, about 91% detected once. This sample is drawn from a study of blood T cell repertoires in COVID-19. CDR3 length: 13 amino acids. Per germline, CDR1 KGHDR and CDR2 SFDVKD. Trimming removed 4 bases at V and 2 bases at J, with 7 bases between. This rearrangement joins TRBV24-1 to TRBJ1-2; possibly TRBD1 for D (6 bases). Sequenced sample: PBMCs or T cells enriched from blood (not recorded which). The TCR comes from a young woman with acute COVID-19. The chain's CDR3 is CATSETGNYGYTF. As DNA, the CDR3 is TGTGCCACCAGTGAGACAGGCAACTATGGCTACACCTTC.